What follows describes a single T cell receptor (beta chain). Here immunoSEQ multiplex PCR was the method, and the copy in TCRdb shows in-frame clones only, minus some. The repertoire consists of under 450,000 clones, with 85% to 95% occurring once and the leading ten covering around 0.018%. The V end lost 0 bases, the J end lost 0 bases, and 9 bases lay between the germline ends. Per the germline V gene, CDR1 is LNHNV and CDR2 is YYDKDF (reference sequence). This CDR3 has 16 residues. These data belong to a study of shared T cell receptors in the human thymus. The receptor comes from a human donor. The sequencing sample was made of thymocytes. The gene calls are TRBV15 and TRBJ1-5; unclear D gene. The CDR3 region is CATSRDLRSSNQPQHF. In DNA, the CDR3 is TGTGCCACCAGCAGAGATCTTCGCAGTAGCAATCAGCCCCAGCATTTT.